This TCR beta chain appears in the sequencing data of a study of control samples from healthy donors and cancer patients. This CDR3 spans 14 amino acids. V gave up 0 bases and J gave up 7 bases, with 12 bases separating them. Germline V lookup: CDR1 WNHNN, CDR2 SYGVQD (reference sequence). TCRdb's copy holds only in-frame clones and misses some; the assay was immunoSEQ multiplex PCR. This sample has 95,000 to 150,000 clones, with 87% found just once. The sample taken for sequencing was blood. The clonotype originates from a man in his sixties in good health. V usage is TRBV10-1 and J usage is TRBJ1-2; D gene ambiguous. The CDR3 reads CASSESGRVRGYTF. The CDR3 DNA follows: TGCGCCAGCAGTGAGTCGGGAAGGGTCCGTGGCTACACCTTC.